The 8 T cell receptor beta chains given below trace back to one sample, sequenced in a study of OX40 agonist ivuxolimab in advanced cancers. Assay used: immunoSEQ multiplex PCR; TCRdb lists only in-frame clones, some missing. The repertoire holds about 53,000 clones, with less than 85% as singletons. The sequences come from CD4+ or CD8+ T cells sorted from blood, collected in a trial of the OX40 agonist ivuxolimab. These TCRs come from an adult with an advanced solid tumor such as melanoma, head and neck, liver or kidney cancer.

This clone was detected only once. The gene calls are TRBV7-2 and TRBJ2-1; D gene ambiguous. This CDR3 region has 14 residues. V was clipped by 1 base and J by 2 bases, with 6 bases between them. Germline assignment: CDR1 SGHTA and CDR2 FQGNSA. The CDR3: CASSLGQAYNEQFF. CDR3 in DNA: TGTGCCAGCAGCTTAGGCCAGGCCTACAATGAGCAGTTCTTC.

The chain carries TRBV9 and TRBJ2-2; D is uncertain. The germline V and J ends were trimmed by 3 bases and 2 bases, with 2 bases remaining between them. There are 12 residues in the CDR3. The germline V gene has CDR1 SGDLS and CDR2 YYNGEE. In nucleotides, the CDR3 is TGTGCCAGCAGCGGAAACACCGGGGAGCTGTTTTTT. Translated: CASSGNTGELFF.

This chain uses TRBV7-9 with TRBJ1-4; D is unclear. There are 15 residues in the CDR3. Trimming pared 1 base from V and 7 bases from J, leaving 13 bases between. Germline V gives CDR1 SEHNR, CDR2 FQNEAQ (reference sequence). Here the CDR3 reads CASSLGPSESEKLFF. CDR3 nucleotide sequence: TGTGCCAGCAGCTTAGGCCCCTCGGAGAGTGAAAAACTGTTTTTT.

The chain employs TRBV28 and TRBJ1-1; no clear D. The CDR3 length is 11 residues. Per the germline V gene, CDR1 is MDHEN and CDR2 is SYDVKM. The chain's CDR3 is CGIHRNTEAFF. The CDR3, as DNA: TGTGGTATCCACCGGAACACTGAAGCTTTCTTT.

The V and J genes are TRBV18 and TRBJ2-7, with TRBD2 matching over 13 bases. Germline CDR1 KGHSH, CDR2 LQKENI. The CDR3 length is 16 residues. With V trimmed by 6 bases and J by 6 bases, 11 bases remained unmatched. CDR3 DNA sequence: TGTGCCAGCTCTCCGAGGGGGGGACTAGCGGGAAGCGAGCAGTACTTC. It encodes CASSPRGGLAGSEQYF.

J is TRBJ1-2 and V is TRBV28; D call uncertain. Trimming removed 6 bases at V and 8 bases at J, with 16 bases between. CDR3 length: 13 amino acids. Germline-derived CDR1 and CDR2 are MDHEN and SYDVKM. The CDR3 protein is CASSFEEMGGYTF. The CDR3 DNA is TGTGCCAGCAGCTTTGAGGAGATGGGGGGCTACACCTTC.

The gene calls are TRBV19 and TRBJ1-5; 9 bases fit TRBD1. The CDR3 is 14 amino acids. Germline trimming cut 5 bases from V and 11 bases from J; bases unmatched to any gene: 10. Germline CDR1 LNHDA, CDR2 SQIVND (reference sequence). CDR3 region: CASSSRQGVQSQHF. The CDR3 DNA sequence: TGTGCCAGTAGTTCACGACAGGGGGTTCAATCCCAGCATTTT. The full variable domain, rest sourced from reference TRBV19 and TRBJ1-5, is DGGITQSPKYLFRKEGQNVTLSCEQNLNHDAMYWYRQDPGQGLRLIYYSQIVNDFQKGDIAEGYSVSREKKESFPLTVTSAQKNPTAFYLCASSSRQGVQSQHFGDGTRLSIL.

The chain uses TRBV4-2 and TRBJ2-5; 12 bases are a match to TRBD1. Germline lookup yields CDR1 LGHNA and CDR2 YNFKEQ. The CDR3 sequence is 16 residues long. The V and J ends lost 2 bases and 4 bases, in that order; junction bases with no gene match: 5. This chain's CDR3 is CASSQSGTGGGETQYF. DNA of the CDR3: TGTGCCAGCAGCCAATCCGGGACAGGGGGCGGAGAGACCCAGTACTTC.